This paragraph reports one T cell receptor beta chain. There is no known antigen for this receptor. It has no much larger one-base neighbor in the sample; base qualities were not kept. The trim is 5 bases for V and 8 bases for J, with a gap of 18 bases between the germline ends. Counted from cysteine to phenylalanine, this CDR3 has 15 amino acids. The entry retains the CDR3 DNA only, 45 bases that are in frame from base 1. CDR1 and CDR2 are drawn from the germline V gene (reference sequence): LNHDA, SQIVND. This sample was included in a study of control samples from healthy donors and cancer patients (dated by TCRdb to 2018 to 2020). The library was obtained by the immunoSEQ multiplex PCR assay. The clones in this table, taken by TCRdb from immuneACCESS, are in-frame only. Not every clone is retained; where verified, under half of the shortfall comes from an unresolved V gene, and the cause of the rest is unknown. Counted in this sample were roughly 450,000 clones; about 93% of them appeared once. The leading ten clones occupy 6% to 7% of the sample.

The V gene is TRBV19 and the J gene is TRBJ1-4, with a weak D call of TRBD1 (6 bases match). The sequencing sample was made of PBMCs. The TCR was taken from a man in his forties or fifties with head and neck cancer. For the CDR3, the sequence is CASSRRAAGEEKLFF. The DNA is TGTGCCAGTAGTCGTAGGGCGGCAGGGGAGGAAAAACTGTTTTTT. Reference TRBV19 and TRBJ1-4 proteins supply the regions before and after the CDR3; the full variable domain is: DGGITQSPKYLFRKEGQNVTLSCEQNLNHDAMYWYRQDPGQGLRLIYYSQIVNDFQKGDIAEGYSVSREKKESFPLTVTSAQKNPTAFYLCASSRRAAGEEKLFFGSGTQLSVL.